This T cell receptor beta chain was captured by sequencing in a study of control samples from healthy donors and cancer patients. Method: immunoSEQ multiplex PCR; TCRdb's copy keeps in-frame clones and lacks some. The sample contains about 130,000 clones, about 88% of which appear only once. The CDR3 is 17 amino acids. Germline CDR1 is MGHRA and CDR2 is YSYEKL. Trimming stripped 1 base from V and 4 bases from J, with 19 bases between. This chain uses TRBV4-1 with TRBJ1-1; D ambiguous. This clonotype was sampled from a man in his fifties in good health. The sequencing sample was made of blood. The CDR3 loop reads CASSQAIDLGLITEAFF. The CDR3 bases are TGCGCCAGCAGCCAAGCGATCGATCTCGGCTTAATCACTGAAGCTTTCTTT.